The entry that follows covers one TCR beta chain sequence. Its antigen is as yet unknown. These data are taken from a study of CD8+CD57+ T cells in acquired aplastic anemia. Study results and limitations: Researchers report that about 29 CD8+ CDR3 sequences appeared in both patients and controls.

All patients picked for sequencing had shown, by flow cytometry, an expansion of CD8+CD57+ cells. TCR beta VDJ and CDR3 profiling used genomic DNA as template. TCRdb re-called the reads through MiXCR, storing one row per CDR3 protein. This sample yields 170,000 or so distinct CDR3 sequences, of which 50% to 65% are seen a single time; about 42% belongs to the top ten. The clonotype originates from a human donor with aplastic anemia. Material for sequencing was sorted CD4+, CD8+, or CD8+CD57+ T cells (not recorded which) from PBMCs.

The chain's CDR3 is CSKPGLTDTQYF. The CDR3 coding sequence is TGCAGCAAACCGGGACTCACAGATACGCAGTATTTT. The chain is built from TRBV20-1 and TRBJ2-3; a weak D match, TRBD2 (6 bases). The CDR3 runs 12 residues. CDR1 DFQATT and CDR2 SNEGSKA come from the germline V gene (reference sequence).